This T cell receptor (beta chain) was captured by sequencing in a study of shared clonotypes between healthy human individuals. Measured with immunoSEQ multiplex PCR; TCRdb has only the in-frame clones, and not every one. The sample has approximately 1.4 million clones, approximately 98% seen once; the top ten hold roughly 0.4%. After removal of 1 base from V and 2 bases from J, the junction contained 10 bases not matched to a gene. The germline CDR1 and CDR2 sequences are LNHNV and YYDKDF (reference sequence). This CDR3 comprises 20 residues. This clonotype originated in a man between 25 and 39 years old in good health. Sequences were obtained from naive CD4+ T cells sorted from blood. Stated subset: CD45RA+ positively selected. The chain has TRBV15 and TRBJ2-5, with 16 bases aligning to TRBD2. CDR3 amino acids: CATSRVGLAGGRQYQETQYF. The CDR3 region has the DNA TGTGCCACCAGCAGAGTGGGACTAGCGGGAGGGAGACAATATCAAGAGACCCAGTACTTC.